The rows below give T cell receptor beta chains drawn from one sample of a study of T cells after somatic rescue of genetic block. Method: immunoSEQ multiplex PCR; TCRdb's copy keeps in-frame clones and lacks some. In the table there are almost 7,500 clones, approximately 82% of which are singletons. Sequencing was done on a sample of peripheral blood mononuclear cells (PBMCs). The source is a boy aged 10-17 years. CDR3s include the opening cysteine and the closing phenylalanine or tryptophan. The D gene is left open where the match is weak. Rows give clone size only sometimes, using once, few, many, or a class for an expanded clone.

j_call v_call clone_size d_call cdr3_nt cdr3_aa
TRBJ1-2 TRBV4-3 - - TGCGCCAGCAGCCAAGTTACACAGGCGCATGGCTACACCTTC CASSQVTQAHGYTF
TRBJ2-3 TRBV5-1 - TRBD2 TGCGCCAGCAGCCCGGGACTAGCGGGGGGAACAGATACGCAGTATTTT CASSPGLAGGTDTQYF
TRBJ2-7 TRBV6-5 - TRBD2 TGTGCCAGCAGTTACTCAACTAGCGGGTTCTACGAGCAGTACTTC CASSYSTSGFYEQYF
TRBJ2-3 TRBV11-3 - - TGTGCCAGCAGTTCCCGACGGAGCCCCACAGATACGCAGTATTTT CASSSRRSPTDTQYF
TRBJ2-2 TRBV5-6 few - TGTGCCAGCAGCTTGGGACTAACGAACACCGGGGAGCTGTTTTTT CASSLGLTNTGELFF
TRBJ1-4 TRBV4-2 - - TGTGCCAGCAGCCAGCGGAAAGCCGGGGGGGTGGGCTTTAATGAAAAACTGTTTTTT CASSQRKAGGVGFNEKLFF
TRBJ2-3 TRBV7-9 - - TGTGCCAGCAGCGCCCGGACTACCTCTAGCACAGATACGCAGTATTTT CASSARTTSSTDTQYF
TRBJ2-3 TRBV11-2 - TRBD1 TGTGCCAGCAGACCTAGGACAGGGTATGATGAGGATACGCAGTATTTT CASRPRTGYDEDTQYF
TRBJ1-1 TRBV15 - TRBD1 TGTGCCACCAGCATCGACAGGGGGCCGACTGAAGCTTTCTTT CATSIDRGPTEAFF
TRBJ1-1 TRBV7-2 - TRBD1 TGTGCCAGCAGCTTATTCTGGACAGGGAGTGGGAACACTGAAGCTTTCTTT CASSLFWTGSGNTEAFF
TRBJ2-1 TRBV5-1 few TRBD1 TGCGCCAGCGGAGCCTTAGGGGGCGGGAATGAGCAGTTCTTC CASGALGGGNEQFF
TRBJ2-3 TRBV7-3 - - TGTGCCAGCAGCAAGAGCACAGATACGCAGTATTTT CASSKSTDTQYF
TRBJ1-1 TRBV18 - - TGTGCCAGCTCTCTCCCAGGCTCGGGTGAAGCTTTCTTT CASSLPGSGEAFF
TRBJ2-1 TRBV7-9 - - TGTGCCAGCAGCTCCATCCGGGACCTGAGAGACTACAATGAGCAGTTCTTC CASSSIRDLRDYNEQFF
TRBJ2-3 TRBV9 - TRBD2 TGTGCCAGCAGCGTGAGCGGGAGGGCCTTCCCAGATACGCAGTATTTT CASSVSGRAFPDTQYF
TRBJ2-3 TRBV9 - TRBD2 TGTGCCAGCAACCGAGCGGGGGGGTTGGATACGCAGTATTTT CASNRAGGLDTQYF
TRBJ2-7 TRBV14 - - TGTGCCAGCAGCCAAGTAGACAGACTTCACGAGCAGTACTTC CASSQVDRLHEQYF
TRBJ2-6 TRBV5-1 - - TGCGCCAGCAGCTTGGTGGACGGTGAGTCTGGGGCCAACGTCCTGACTTTC CASSLVDGESGANVLTF
TRBJ2-7 TRBV27 - - TGTGCCAGCAGCCGATGGGCCCCCGCTAGTCTACCACCCAATGGCTACGAGCAGTACTTC CASSRWAPASLPPNGYEQYF
TRBJ2-1 TRBV5-6 - - TGTGCCAGCAGCTTGAAAAGGAACTCCTACAATGAGCAGTTCTTC CASSLKRNSYNEQFF
TRBJ2-5 TRBV28 - TRBD2 TGTGCCAGCAGTTTGGGCGGGAGGGCCTTGGGGGAGCAGTACTTC CASSLGGRALGEQYF
TRBJ2-7 TRBV4-3 - - TGCGCCAGCAGCCAAGTCGCCGGCGGAACGGGGTTCGAGCAGTACTTC CASSQVAGGTGFEQYF
TRBJ2-6 TRBV27 - - TGTGCCAGCAGTTTATTAGGGGTTGGGGCCAACGTCCTGACTTTC CASSLLGVGANVLTF
TRBJ2-3 TRBV7-6 few - TGTGCCAGCAGCTTATTGGGGGGGCCCACAGATACGCAGTATTTT CASSLLGGPTDTQYF